These T cell receptor beta chains were read from a single sample in a study of blood T cell repertoires in COVID-19. Only in-frame clones appear in the TCRdb table, and some are missing; sequencing was by immunoSEQ multiplex PCR. The top ten hold 1% to 1.5% of the sample, which has some 170,000 clones, approximately 84% seen once. The sequencing sample was made of PBMCs or T cells enriched from blood (not recorded which). These receptors were collected from a human donor with acute COVID-19. The donor label of this sample is uncertain. Each CDR3 is given with its conserved first and last residue. D genes are given only for firm matches. The size field is filled for only some rows; it gives once, few, many or a size class.

TRBJ2-7 TRBV6-5 - TRBD2 CASSYTSGGPYEQYF TGTGCCAGCAGTTACACTAGCGGGGGACCCTACGAGCAGTACTTC
TRBJ2-7 TRBV27 - TRBD1 CASSTRGQQYF TGTGCCAGCAGTACCAGGGGGCAGCAGTACTTC
TRBJ1-3 TRBV30 - - CAWRAVAGNTIYF TGTGCCTGGAGGGCAGTTGCTGGAAACACCATATATTTT
TRBJ2-7 TRBV30 - - CAWSTRTVSGYEQYF TGTGCCTGGAGTACCCGGACAGTCAGTGGCTACGAGCAGTACTTC
TRBJ2-5 TRBV18 - - CASSRVRGSRGTQYF TGTGCCAGCTCTCGCGTCCGCGGCAGCAGGGGGACCCAGTACTTC
TRBJ1-2 TRBV5-1 - - CASSLEAVGDGYTF TGCGCCAGCAGCTTGGAGGCAGTCGGGGATGGCTACACCTTC
TRBJ1-1 TRBV5-6 - - CASSLIRGRITEAFF TGTGCCAGCAGCTTGATCCGGGGAAGGATTACTGAAGCTTTCTTT
TRBJ2-6 TRBV4-2 few TRBD1 CASSPGQGASGANVLTF TGTGCCAGCAGCCCCGGACAGGGGGCGTCTGGGGCCAACGTCCTGACTTTC
TRBJ1-3 TRBV30 - - CAWTRQPRNTIYF TGTGCCTGGACGAGACAGCCAAGAAACACCATATATTTT
TRBJ2-3 TRBV20-1 once - CSQTSTDTQYF TGCAGCCAGACTAGCACAGATACGCAGTATTTT
TRBJ1-4 TRBV7-9 - TRBD1 CASSSLGTGVANEKLFF TGTGCCAGCAGCTCACTTGGGACAGGGGTTGCTAATGAAAAACTGTTTTTT
TRBJ1-2 TRBV7-2 - - CASSLDGGGDGYTF TGTGCCAGCAGCTTAGATGGGGGAGGGGATGGCTACACCTTC
TRBJ1-6 TRBV7-3 - - CASSLAGNSPLHF TGTGCCAGCAGCTTAGCAGGGAATTCACCCCTCCACTTT
TRBJ1-2 TRBV29-1 - - CSVGTDGIYGYTF TGCAGCGTTGGGACAGACGGGATCTATGGCTACACCTTC
TRBJ2-5 TRBV7-7 - TRBD2 CASSPTPSGTSGGTQYF TGTGCCAGCAGCCCGACCCCCAGCGGGACTTCGGGGGGGACCCAGTACTTC
TRBJ1-4 TRBV19 - TRBD1 CASSHGQENEKLFF TGTGCCAGTAGTCATGGACAGGAGAATGAAAAACTGTTTTTT
TRBJ1-3 TRBV12-5 once TRBD1 CASGGTGQNTIYF TGTGCTAGTGGCGGGACAGGGCAAAACACCATATATTTT
TRBJ2-5 TRBV6-5 - - CASRRGGTQYF TGTGCCAGCAGACGAGGCGGGACCCAGTACTTC
TRBJ2-1 TRBV5-5 - TRBD2 CASSRDGGAYNEQFF TGTGCCAGCAGCCGGGACGGGGGGGCCTACAATGAGCAGTTCTTC